This entry lists 10 T cell receptor beta chains sequenced from one sample in a study of shared clonotypes between healthy human individuals. The repertoire was sequenced with immunoSEQ multiplex PCR; TCRdb's copy has only in-frame clones and lacks some. The data contain 750,000 to 1,000,000 clones, 90% to 95% of them singletons. CD8 cells regarded as naive lacked CD45RO, were positively chosen for CCR7, and omitted terminally differentiated effector memory CD45RA+ cells. The sample consisted of naive CD8+ T cells sorted from blood. Source of these receptors: a man between 25 and 39 years old in good health.

The rearrangement uses TRBV14 and TRBJ1-1, with D unclear. Trimming left V 2 bases short and J 1 base short, with 5 bases between. CDR3 length: 13 amino acids. Germline lookup yields CDR1 SGHDN and CDR2 FVKESK. The CDR3 region has the DNA TGTGCCAGCAGCCAACACCCGAACACTGAAGCTTTCTTT. This encodes CASSQHPNTEAFF.

DNA of the CDR3: TGTGCCAGCAGCACTAGCGGGGGACAAGAGACCCAGTACTTC. It is translated as CASSTSGGQETQYF. This chain links TRBV27 with TRBJ2-5, with 11 bases identical to TRBD2. The ends lost 6 bases at V and 2 bases at J; junction bases unmatched: 2. This CDR3 is 14 amino acids long. Looked up from germline, CDR1 is MNHEY and CDR2 is SMNVEV (reference sequence).

The chain joins TRBV6-6 to TRBJ2-1; TRBD1 agrees at 8 bases. The CDR3 runs to 14 residues. The germline V gene encodes CDR1 MNHNY and CDR2 SVGAGI (reference sequence). The V segment lost 6 bases and the J segment 7 bases; nucleotides outside the gene matches: 8. The chain's CDR3 is CASSLGQGGNEQFF. In DNA form, the CDR3 reads TGTGCCAGCAGCTTAGGACAGGGAGGTAATGAGCAGTTCTTC.

Of note for this clone: The same CDR3 can be traced to other DNA sequences in this sample. CDR3 sequence: CASSPTGGAGELFF. DNA of the CDR3: TGTGCCAGCAGCCCTACAGGGGGTGCCGGGGAGCTGTTTTTT. The gene calls are TRBV9 and TRBJ2-2; 8 bases map to TRBD1. The trim removed 4 bases at V and 6 bases at J, leaving 5 bases unmatched. This CDR3 spans 14 amino acids. Germline lookup yields CDR1 SGDLS and CDR2 YYNGEE.

The chain couples TRBV5-6 to TRBJ2-3; 8 bases agree with TRBD2. After removal of 0 bases from V and 3 bases from J, the junction contained 6 bases not matched to a gene. Germline values: CDR1 SGHDT, CDR2 YYEEEE. The CDR3 runs to 16 residues. The CDR3 sequence is CASSLGSGIRTDTQYF. CDR3 nucleotide sequence: TGTGCCAGCAGCTTGGGTAGCGGGATTCGGACAGATACGCAGTATTTT.

The chain uses TRBV7-9 and TRBJ1-4; perhaps TRBD1 as D (5 bases). The CDR3 covers 16 residues. Trimming left V 5 bases short and J 5 bases short, with 18 bases between. Germline CDR1 reads SEHNR; CDR2 reads FQNEAQ (reference sequence). CDR3 DNA: TGTGCCAGCAGCCCTGAGTATGGGGCCCTAAATGAAAAACTGTTTTTT. Protein product: CASSPEYGALNEKLFF.

V and J are TRBV28 and TRBJ2-1; D might be TRBD1 (6 bases). V was cut by 6 bases and J by 1 base, with 13 bases left in between. This CDR3 comprises 15 residues. Germline-derived CDR1 and CDR2 are MDHEN and SYDVKM. Written as DNA, the CDR3 is TGTGCCAGCAGGCAAGTACAGGGATCCTACAATGAGCAGTTCTTC. This codes for CASRQVQGSYNEQFF.

V gene TRBV11-3 combines with J gene TRBJ2-1; 7 bases match TRBD2. V lost 5 bases and J lost 6; bases outside the gene matches: 10. Per germline, CDR1 SGHNT and CDR2 YENEEA. The CDR3 contains 15 residues. CDR3 protein: CASSVRGDWANEQFF. The CDR3 nucleotides are TGTGCCAGCAGCGTACGGGGGGACTGGGCCAATGAGCAGTTCTTC.

This clone showed up just once. Other DNA variants within this sample encode the same CDR3. The J gene is TRBJ1-5, the V gene TRBV27, with 10 bases aligning to TRBD1. CDR1 is MNHEY, CDR2 SMNVEV, per germline (reference sequence). This CDR3 has 15 residues. The junction had 1 base not matched to a gene; V was cut back by 3 bases and J by 2 bases. As DNA, the CDR3 is TGTGCCAGCAGTTTGGGGACAGGGGGCAATCAGCCCCAGCATTTT. Residues: CASSLGTGGNQPQHF.

V usage is TRBV4-1 and J usage is TRBJ2-3; D uncertain. This CDR3 comprises 13 residues. The germline CDR1 and CDR2 sequences are MGHRA and YSYEKL. The V and J ends lost 0 bases and 4 bases respectively, with 5 bases between them. In DNA, the CDR3 is TGCGCCAGCAGCCAAGATACCCCAGATACGCAGTATTTT. As protein: CASSQDTPDTQYF.